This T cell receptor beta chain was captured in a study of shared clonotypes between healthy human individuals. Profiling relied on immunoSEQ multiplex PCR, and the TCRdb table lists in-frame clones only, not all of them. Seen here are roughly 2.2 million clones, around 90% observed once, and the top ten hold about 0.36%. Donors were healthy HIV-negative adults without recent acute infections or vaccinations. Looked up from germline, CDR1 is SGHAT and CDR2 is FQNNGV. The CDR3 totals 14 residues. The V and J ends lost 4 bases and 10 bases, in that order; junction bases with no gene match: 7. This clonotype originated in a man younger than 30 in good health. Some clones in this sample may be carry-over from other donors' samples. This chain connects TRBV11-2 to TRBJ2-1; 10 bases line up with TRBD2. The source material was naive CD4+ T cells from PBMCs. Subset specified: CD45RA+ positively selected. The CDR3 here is CASSSLRTSGEQFF. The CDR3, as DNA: TGTGCCAGCAGCTCCCTCCGGACTAGCGGAGAGCAGTTCTTC.